This TCR beta chain was documented in a study of cytomegalovirus exposure and HLA in healthy donors. Overall study findings and caveats: Later genetic work tied a missense DCLRE1C variant to beta-chain V and J trimming.

Turning to this clone: What it binds is unknown.

The PCR ran on 60 Vbeta and 13 Jbeta primers. As originally analysed: Per a later analysis, the number of unique TCR beta chains was around 79 million, of which roughly 10 million were shared. Method: immunoSEQ multiplex PCR; TCRdb's copy keeps in-frame clones and lacks some. V, J and clone size reflect that table, while D and trimming were determined from the DNA. The sample carries fewer than 200,000 clones, 83% recorded once. Germline loops: CDR1 MDHEN, CDR2 SYDVKM. V lost 6 bases, J lost 6 bases, and 6 bases stayed unmatched. CDR3 size: 13 residues. V gene TRBV28 combines with J gene TRBJ1-1; 8 positions match TRBD1. Sequencing input: PBMCs. The receptor's source is a man aged 35-49 years in good health and CMV-seropositive. CDR3 sequence: CASRSGGISEAFF. In nucleotides, the CDR3 is TGTGCCAGCAGGTCAGGGGGCATCTCTGAAGCTTTCTTT.